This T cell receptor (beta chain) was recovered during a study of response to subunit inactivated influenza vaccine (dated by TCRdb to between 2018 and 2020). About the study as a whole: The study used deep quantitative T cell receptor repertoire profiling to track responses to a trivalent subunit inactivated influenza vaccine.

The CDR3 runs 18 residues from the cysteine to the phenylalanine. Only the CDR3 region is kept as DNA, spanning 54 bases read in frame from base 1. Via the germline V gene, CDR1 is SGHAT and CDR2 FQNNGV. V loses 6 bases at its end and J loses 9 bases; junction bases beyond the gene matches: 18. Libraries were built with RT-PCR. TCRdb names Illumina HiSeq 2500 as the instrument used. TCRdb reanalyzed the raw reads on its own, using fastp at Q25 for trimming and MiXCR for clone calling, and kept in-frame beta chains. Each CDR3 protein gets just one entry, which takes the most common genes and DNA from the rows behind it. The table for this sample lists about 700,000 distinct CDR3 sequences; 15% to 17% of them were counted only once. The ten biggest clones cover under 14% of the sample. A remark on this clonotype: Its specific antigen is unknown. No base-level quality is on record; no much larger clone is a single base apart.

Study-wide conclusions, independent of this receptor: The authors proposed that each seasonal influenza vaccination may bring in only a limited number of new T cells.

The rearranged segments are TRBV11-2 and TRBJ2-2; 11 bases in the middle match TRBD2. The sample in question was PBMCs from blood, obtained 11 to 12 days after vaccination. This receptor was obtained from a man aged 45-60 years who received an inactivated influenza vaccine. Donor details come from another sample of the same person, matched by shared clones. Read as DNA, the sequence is TGTGCCAGCAGATCTCTAGCGGGGGGACCCAAGGCGAGCCGGGAGCTGTTTTTT. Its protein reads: CASRSLAGGPKASRELFF.